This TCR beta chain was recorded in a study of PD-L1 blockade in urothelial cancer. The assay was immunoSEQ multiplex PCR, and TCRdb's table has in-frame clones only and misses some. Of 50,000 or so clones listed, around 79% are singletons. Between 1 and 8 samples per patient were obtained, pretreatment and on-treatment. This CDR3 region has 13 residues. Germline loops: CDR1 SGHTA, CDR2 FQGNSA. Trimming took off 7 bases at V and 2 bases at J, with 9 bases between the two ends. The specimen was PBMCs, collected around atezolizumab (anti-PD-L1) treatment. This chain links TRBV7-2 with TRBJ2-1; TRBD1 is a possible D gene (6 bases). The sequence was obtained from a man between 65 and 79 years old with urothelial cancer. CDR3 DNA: TGTGCCAGCAACAGGGTGGCCTACAATGAGCAGTTCTTC. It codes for CASNRVAYNEQFF.